This T cell receptor (beta chain) stems from a study of shared clonotypes between healthy human individuals. Looking at the study overall: Three plates each covered CD4 naive and memory; CD8 naive two, CD8 memory one. Study results and caveats: Among several donors, roughly 5% of naive CD4 clonotypes were found in common. Generally, naive subsets (rather than memory subsets) showed larger estimated richness.

Sequencing was performed with immunoSEQ multiplex PCR; in TCRdb, only in-frame clones are kept and a portion is missing. The sample comprises fewer than 1.6 million clones, around 98.5% of which are singletons, and about 0.34% rests with the top ten. The V end was cut by 3 bases, the J end by 2 bases, with 14 bases between. CDR1 GTSNPN and CDR2 SVGIG come from the germline V gene (reference sequence). This CDR3 is built from 14 residues. The authors divided CD4+ cells into CD45RA+ naive and CD45RA-negative memory subsets. This clone has a single count. Its target is not known. Sequenced input: naive CD4+ T cells sorted from blood. The sample's subset: CD45RA+ positively selected. This TCR came from a man in his thirties or forties in good health. This chain uses TRBV30 with TRBJ2-7; D not resolved. CDR3 sequence reads: CAWRMGLNAYEQYF. CDR3 nucleotide sequence: TGTGCCTGGAGGATGGGTCTAAACGCCTACGAGCAGTACTTC.